The T cell receptor (beta chain) described here comes from a study of beta chain features in type 1 diabetes. Study-wide results and caveats: For type 1 diabetes patients, VDJ junctions showed fewer insertions and more deletions. There was a possibility that cDNA sequencing over-represented cells with high TCR expression. Among patients with Type 1 diabetes, TCRB CDR3s were moderately but significantly shorter in every one of the four CD4+ subsets.

This CDR3 is 13 amino acids long. CDR1 and CDR2 from the germline V gene are MDHEN and SYDVKM. The germline V and J ends were trimmed by 7 bases and 7 bases, with 16 bases remaining between them. TCRB transcripts that were expressed got sequenced, as all of the isolated RNA had been reverse transcribed. Only in-frame clones appear in the TCRdb table, and some are missing; sequencing was by immunoSEQ multiplex PCR. The table lists 850,000 to 900,000 clones, roughly a sixth of them singletons. A word on this clone: The antigen is not known.

Sequencing was carried out using naive CD4+ T cells from blood. The V gene is TRBV28, the J gene TRBJ1-2; the D gene is possibly TRBD1 (6 bases). The clonotype was recovered from a woman aged 18 to 35 in good health. CDR3 bases: TGTGCCAGCACCCAAGGAGGGGGTGGTGGCTACACCTTC. Its translation is CASTQGGGGGYTF.